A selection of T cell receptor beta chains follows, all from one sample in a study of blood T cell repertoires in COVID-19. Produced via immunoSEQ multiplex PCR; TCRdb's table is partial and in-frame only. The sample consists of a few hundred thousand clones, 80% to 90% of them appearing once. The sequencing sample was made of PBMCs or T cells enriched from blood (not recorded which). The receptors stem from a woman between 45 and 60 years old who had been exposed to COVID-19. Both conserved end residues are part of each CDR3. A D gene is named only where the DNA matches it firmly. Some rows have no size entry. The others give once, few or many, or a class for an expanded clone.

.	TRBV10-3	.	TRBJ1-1	CASRIGTMGKNTEAFF	TGTGCCTCGCGAATTGGGACAATGGGGAAGAACACTGAAGCTTTCTTT
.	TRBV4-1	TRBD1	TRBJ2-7	CASSPGQEPTYEQYF	TGCGCCAGCAGCCCTGGACAGGAACCGACCTACGAGCAGTACTTC
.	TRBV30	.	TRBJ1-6	CAWRPSGGWSYNSPLHF	TGTGCCTGGAGACCCTCAGGAGGTTGGTCCTATAATTCACCCCTCCACTTT
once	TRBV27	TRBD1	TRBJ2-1	CASSFDRGLYNEQFF	TGTGCCAGCAGTTTCGACAGGGGCTTATACAATGAGCAGTTCTTC
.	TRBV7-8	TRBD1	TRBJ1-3	CASSLGGTGAGNTIYF	TGTGCCAGCAGCTTAGGAGGGACAGGGGCTGGAAACACCATATATTTT
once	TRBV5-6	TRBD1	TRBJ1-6	CASSSPRGQGPNRASPLHF	TGTGCCAGCAGCTCCCCACGAGGACAGGGGCCGAACCGGGCTTCACCCCTCCACTTT
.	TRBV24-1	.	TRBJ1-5	CATSEGSGGHQPQHF	TGTGCCACCAGTGAGGGCTCGGGGGGTCATCAGCCCCAGCATTTT
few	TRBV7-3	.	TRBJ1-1	CASSPNAGAAKAFF	TGTGCCAGCAGCCCTAATGCGGGGGCAGCGAAAGCTTTCTTT
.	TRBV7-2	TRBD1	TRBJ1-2	CASTTSGGAEGYTF	TGTGCCAGCACAACCTCAGGGGGCGCGGAGGGCTACACCTTC
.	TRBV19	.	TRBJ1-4	CASSSSREYNEKLFF	TGTGCCAGTAGTAGCTCCCGGGAATATAATGAAAAACTGTTTTTT
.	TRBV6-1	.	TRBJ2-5	CASSGGSGTLKTETQYF	TGTGCCAGCAGTGGGGGATCCGGGACTCTTAAGACAGAGACCCAGTACTTC
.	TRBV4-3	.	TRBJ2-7	CASSLGGSSYEQYF	TGCGCCAGCAGCCTCGGGGGATCTTCCTACGAGCAGTACTTC
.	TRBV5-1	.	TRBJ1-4	CASSLEGAVSNEKLFF	TGCGCCAGCAGCTTAGAAGGGGCCGTCTCTAATGAAAAACTGTTTTTT
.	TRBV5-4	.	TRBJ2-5	CASSLEPAGRETQYF	TGTGCCAGCAGCTTGGAACCCGCGGGTAGGGAGACCCAGTACTTC
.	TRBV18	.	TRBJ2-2	CASSPRGLGTGELFF	TGTGCCAGCTCACCACGGGGGCTCGGGACCGGGGAGCTGTTTTTT
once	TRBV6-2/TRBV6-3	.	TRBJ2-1	CASSYSPGAYNEQFF	TGTGCCAGCAGTTACTCTCCGGGTGCCTACAATGAGCAGTTCTTC
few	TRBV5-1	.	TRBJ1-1	CASSGTALNTEAFF	TGCGCCAGCAGCGGAACAGCCCTGAACACTGAAGCTTTCTTT
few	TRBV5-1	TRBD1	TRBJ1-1	CASSVRPQGADTEAFF	TGCGCCAGCAGCGTAAGACCACAGGGGGCGGACACTGAAGCTTTCTTT
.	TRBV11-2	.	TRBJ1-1	CASSLAVNTEAFF	TGTGCCAGCAGCTTGGCCGTGAACACTGAAGCTTTCTTT
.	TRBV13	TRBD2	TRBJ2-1	CASSWERGGPYNEQFF	TGTGCCAGCAGCTGGGAGCGGGGGGGCCCCTACAATGAGCAGTTCTTC
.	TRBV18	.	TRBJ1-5	CASSSSDRHSNQPQHF	TGTGCCAGCTCCTCCTCCGACAGGCATAGCAATCAGCCCCAGCATTTT
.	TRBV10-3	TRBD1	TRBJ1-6	CAISESQGAGYNSPLHF	TGTGCCATCAGTGAGTCGCAGGGGGCGGGCTATAATTCACCCCTCCACTTT
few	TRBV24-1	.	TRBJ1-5	CATSDPGHGVGQPQHF	TGTGCCACCAGTGACCCTGGACACGGCGTTGGTCAGCCCCAGCATTTT
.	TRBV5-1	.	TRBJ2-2	CASSLGASSSGELFF	TGCGCCAGCAGCTTAGGTGCTAGCTCCTCCGGGGAGCTGTTTTTT
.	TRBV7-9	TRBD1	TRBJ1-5	CASSLGTGAEVTQHF	TGTGCCAGCAGCTTAGGGACAGGGGCGGAGGTGACCCAGCATTTT
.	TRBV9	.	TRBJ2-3	CASSPGGYTDTQYF	TGTGCCAGCAGCCCCGGGGGTTACACAGATACGCAGTATTTT
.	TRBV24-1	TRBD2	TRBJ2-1	CATSDLAGASNEQFF	TGTGCCACCAGTGACCTAGCGGGGGCGAGCAATGAGCAGTTCTTC
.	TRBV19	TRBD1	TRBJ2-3	CASSLETGGITDTQYF	TGTGCCAGTAGTCTCGAAACAGGGGGCATAACAGATACGCAGTATTTT
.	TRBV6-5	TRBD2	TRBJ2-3	CASSLAGGGDTQYF	TGTGCCAGCAGTTTAGCGGGGGGAGGAGATACGCAGTATTTT
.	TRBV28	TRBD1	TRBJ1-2	CASSSFEGQGNGYTF	TGTGCCAGCAGCTCCTTTGAGGGACAGGGGAACGGCTACACCTTC
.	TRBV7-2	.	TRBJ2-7	CASSAAGRSSYEQYF	TGTGCCAGCAGCGCGGCGGGGAGGAGCTCCTACGAGCAGTACTTC
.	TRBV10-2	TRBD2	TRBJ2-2	CASIHPGTSVTGELFF	TGCGCCAGCATACACCCCGGGACTAGCGTTACCGGGGAGCTGTTTTTT
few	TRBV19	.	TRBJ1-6	CATSDKRNSPLHF	TGTGCCACCTCGGACAAAAGGAATTCACCCCTCCACTTT
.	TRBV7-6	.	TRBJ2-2	CASSSSVGGTGELFF	TGTGCCAGCAGCTCGTCCGTAGGGGGAACCGGGGAGCTGTTTTTT
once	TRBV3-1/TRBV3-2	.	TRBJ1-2	CASSQDGYGYTF	TGTGCCAGCAGCCAAGACGGCTATGGCTACACCTTC
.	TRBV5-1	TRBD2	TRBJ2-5	CASSLTSGGAGETQYF	TGCGCCAGCAGCTTGACTAGCGGGGGAGCAGGAGAGACCCAGTACTTC
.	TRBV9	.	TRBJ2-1	CASSVGSGEDNEQFF	TGTGCCAGCAGCGTAGGATCAGGGGAAGACAATGAGCAGTTCTTC